This TCR beta chain comes out of a study of cytomegalovirus exposure and HLA in healthy donors. Broader study findings: Despite most TCR sequences being rare, some public TCRs occurred in many donors. In a later analysis, CMV-associated beta chains were mostly HLA-associated, it appeared. Prediction of most subjects' HLA-A and HLA-B alleles by TCR beta sequences was reportedly accurate. Roughly uniform depth of sequencing across donors was assumed in presence/absence analyses.

This clone turned up a few times. Its cognate antigen is unknown. PCR was performed using 60 Vbeta and 13 Jbeta primers. Libraries were prepared by immunoSEQ multiplex PCR; TCRdb keeps only in-frame clonotypes and omits some of them. The data show about 170,000 clones, under 90% seen once. Trimming stripped 3 bases from V and 8 bases from J, with 19 bases between. Germline V gene sequence: CDR1 KGHSH, CDR2 LQKENI. The CDR3 is made up of 15 amino acids. Sequences were obtained from PBMCs. The V and J genes are TRBV18 and TRBJ2-5; perhaps TRBD2 as D (5 bases). This receptor was taken from a male donor in good health and CMV-seronegative. The CDR3 coding sequence is TGTGCCAGCTCACCTACGACTACCCCTATAATAACCCAGTACTTC. Protein: CASSPTTTPIITQYF.